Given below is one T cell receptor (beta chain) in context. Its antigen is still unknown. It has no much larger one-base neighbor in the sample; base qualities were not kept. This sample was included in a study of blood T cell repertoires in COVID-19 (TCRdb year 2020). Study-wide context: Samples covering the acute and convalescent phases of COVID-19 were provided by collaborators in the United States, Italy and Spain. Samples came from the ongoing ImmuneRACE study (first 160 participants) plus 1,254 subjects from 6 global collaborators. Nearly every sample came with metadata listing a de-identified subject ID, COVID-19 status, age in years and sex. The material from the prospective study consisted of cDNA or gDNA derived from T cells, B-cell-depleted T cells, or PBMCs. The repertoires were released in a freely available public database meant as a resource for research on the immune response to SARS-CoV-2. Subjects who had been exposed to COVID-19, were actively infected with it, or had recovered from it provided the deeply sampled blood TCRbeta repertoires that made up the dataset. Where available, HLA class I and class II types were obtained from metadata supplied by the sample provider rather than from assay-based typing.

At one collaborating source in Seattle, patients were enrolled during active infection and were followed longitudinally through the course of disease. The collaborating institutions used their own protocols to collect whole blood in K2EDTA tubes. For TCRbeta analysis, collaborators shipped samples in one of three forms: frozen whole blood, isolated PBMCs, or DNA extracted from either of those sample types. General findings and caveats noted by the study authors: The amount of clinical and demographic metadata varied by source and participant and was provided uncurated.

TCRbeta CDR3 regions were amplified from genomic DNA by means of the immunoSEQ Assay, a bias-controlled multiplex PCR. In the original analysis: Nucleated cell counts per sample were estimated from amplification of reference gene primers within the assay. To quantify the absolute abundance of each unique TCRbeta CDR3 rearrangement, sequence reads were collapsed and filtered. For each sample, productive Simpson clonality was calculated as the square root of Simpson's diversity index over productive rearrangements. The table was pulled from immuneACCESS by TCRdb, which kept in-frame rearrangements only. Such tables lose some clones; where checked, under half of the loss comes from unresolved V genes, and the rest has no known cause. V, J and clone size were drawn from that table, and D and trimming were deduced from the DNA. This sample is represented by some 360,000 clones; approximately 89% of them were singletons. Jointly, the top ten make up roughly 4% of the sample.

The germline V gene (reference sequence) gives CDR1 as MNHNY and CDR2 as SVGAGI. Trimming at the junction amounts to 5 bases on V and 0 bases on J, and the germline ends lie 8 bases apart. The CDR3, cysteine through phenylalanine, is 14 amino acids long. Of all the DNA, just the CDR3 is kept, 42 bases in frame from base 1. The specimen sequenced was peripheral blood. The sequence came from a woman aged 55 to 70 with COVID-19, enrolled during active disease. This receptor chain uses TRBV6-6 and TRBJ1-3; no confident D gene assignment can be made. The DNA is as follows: TGTGCCAGCAGTGCACCGGGCTCTGGAAACACCATATATTTT. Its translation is CASSAPGSGNTIYF.